The clone carrying this T cell receptor beta chain was observed a few times. This sample was included in a study of T-cell reconstitution after alpha-beta-depleted transplantation in children. During its preparation, the TCRbeta library received unique molecular identifiers. MiXCR, applied by TCRdb to the PCR reads, yields one record per CDR3 protein. The sample yields about 360,000 distinct CDR3 sequences, 10% to 15% seen once. CDR3 length: 13 residues. Germline loops: CDR1 DFQATT, CDR2 SNEGSKA (reference sequence). With 3 bases removed from V and 4 bases from J, the gap between germline ends came to 10 bases.

Sequencing was performed on PBMCs, taken from the stem cell graft. The receptor comes from a human donor who donated a stem cell graft to a child with Fanconi anemia. V usage is TRBV20-1 and J usage is TRBJ1-5; D might be TRBD1 (5 bases). CDR3 region: CSARRGTNQPQHF. For the CDR3, the DNA is TGCAGTGCTAGGAGGGGAACTAATCAGCCCCAGCATTTT.